Included here is one T cell receptor beta chain sequence, with context. This entry belongs to a study of T cell responses to AZD1222 COVID-19 vaccine. Pooled in the analysis were second doses at about 4 or about 12 weeks. Clones were sequenced by immunoSEQ multiplex PCR, and TCRdb holds only the in-frame ones, with some missing. The sample records over 85,000 clones, about four fifths being singletons. CDR3 length equals 15 residues. V was clipped by 4 bases and J by 0 bases, with 12 bases between them. Germline-derived CDR1 and CDR2 are LGHDT and YNNKEL (reference sequence). This specimen consisted of peripheral blood, obtained 28 days after the second AZD1222 dose. The chain has TRBV3-1 (or the pseudogene TRBV3-2) and TRBJ1-2; no clear D. This sequence originates from an adult who received the AZD1222 COVID-19 vaccine. For the CDR3, the DNA is TGTGCCAGCAGCCCAAGGATGCGCTCTAACTATGGCTACACCTTC. Translated: CASSPRMRSNYGYTF.